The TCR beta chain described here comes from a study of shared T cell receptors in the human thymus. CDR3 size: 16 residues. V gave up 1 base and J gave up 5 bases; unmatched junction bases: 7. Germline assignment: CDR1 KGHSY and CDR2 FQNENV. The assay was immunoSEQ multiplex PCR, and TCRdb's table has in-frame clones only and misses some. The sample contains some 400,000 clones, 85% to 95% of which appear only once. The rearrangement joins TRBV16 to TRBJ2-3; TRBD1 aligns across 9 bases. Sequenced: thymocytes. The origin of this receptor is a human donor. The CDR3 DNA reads TGTGCCAGCAGCCAATGGTACAGGGGGCAGTTAGATACGCAGTATTTT. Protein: CASSQWYRGQLDTQYF.